A few counts support the clone carrying this T cell receptor (beta chain). Its antigen remains unknown. This sample was taken from a study of CD8 T cells in ankylosing spondylitis. Study-level findings and limits: From matched ankylosing spondylitis synovial fluid, disease-linked clones were reportedly recovered at significantly enriched levels. Some motif variants were previously reported in reactive arthritis synovial fluid and blood. Researchers report that disease-linked clones proved CD8+ and relatively rare in peripheral blood.

This CDR3 is built from 13 residues. V dropped 4 bases and J dropped 3; count of bases not matched to a gene: 0. Per germline, CDR1 MNHEY and CDR2 SMNVEV (reference sequence). TCRdb processed the 5' RACE reads anew with MiXCR; each CDR3 protein has one entry. Among about 160,000 distinct CDR3 sequences listed, roughly 10% were seen once. Source material: blood, either unsorted or a sorted T cell fraction (not recorded which). The receptor comes from a female donor with ankylosing spondylitis or in good health (not recorded which). The chain uses TRBV27 and TRBJ2-5; 9 nucleotides align to TRBD1. The CDR3 DNA reads TGTGCCAGCAGTTGGACAGGGGAAGAGACCCAGTACTTC. Translated: CASSWTGEETQYF.